Below, 9 T cell receptor beta chains from the same sample are listed, as sequenced in a study of blood T cell repertoires in COVID-19. The protocol was immunoSEQ multiplex PCR, while the TCRdb copy is restricted to in-frame clones and leaves out a portion. This table has roughly 230,000 clones, about four fifths appearing once. The specimen sequenced was PBMCs or T cells enriched from blood (not recorded which). The receptor source for this set is a woman aged 60-75 years who had recovered from COVID-19.

The V call is TRBV4-2, the J call TRBJ2-7; TRBD2 might be the D (6 bases). The V gene's germline CDR1 is LGHNA and CDR2 YNFKEQ. Trimming removed 5 bases at V and 1 base at J, with 21 bases between. This CDR3 is 17 amino acids long. The CDR3 reads CASSSLGTRQRSYEQYF. CDR3 nucleotide sequence: TGTGCCAGCAGCTCACTAGGGACTCGACAGCGTTCCTACGAGCAGTACTTC.

In its sample, this clone was seen once. The rearrangement links TRBV3-1 (or the pseudogene TRBV3-2) to TRBJ1-4, with D perhaps TRBD1 (6 bases). V dropped 5 bases and J dropped 7 bases, with 20 bases sitting between them. From germline, CDR1 is LGHDT and CDR2 YNNKEL (reference sequence). The CDR3 contains 16 residues. This chain's CDR3 is CASSKLGGVGGEKLFF. The CDR3, as DNA: TGTGCCAGCAGCAAATTAGGGGGTGTCGGCGGTGAAAAACTGTTTTTT.

The chain links TRBV4-1 to TRBJ2-3, with D possibly matching TRBD1 (5 bases). V was pared by 3 bases and J by 8 bases, with 18 bases between. Per germline, CDR1 MGHRA and CDR2 YSYEKL. The CDR3 loop spans 15 amino acids. DNA for the CDR3: TGCGCCAGCAGCCAGATGGATGGACACACGGGTACGCAGTATTTT. This codes for CASSQMDGHTGTQYF.

CDR3 sequence reads: CASSTQGGGNTEAFF. CDR3 DNA: TGTGCCAGCAGCACCCAGGGAGGAGGGAACACTGAAGCTTTCTTT. The rearrangement joins TRBV7-8 to TRBJ1-1, with D maybe TRBD1 (5 bases). CDR3 length: 15 residues. The germline V and J ends were trimmed by 5 bases and 1 base, with 14 bases remaining between them. CDR1 SGHVS and CDR2 FQNEAQ come from the germline V gene.

The chain combines TRBV11-2 with TRBJ1-1, with D possibly TRBD1 on 6 matching bases. CDR1 and CDR2 from the germline V gene are SGHAT and FQNNGV. Trimming stripped 7 bases from V and 0 bases from J, with 12 bases between. The CDR3 covers 14 residues. The CDR3 region is CASTDRFMNTEAFF. DNA for the CDR3: TGTGCCAGCACCGACAGGTTCATGAACACTGAAGCTTTCTTT.

The J gene is TRBJ1-1, the V gene TRBV9; D gene uncertain. The CDR3 extends over 14 amino acids. Germline CDR1 is SGDLS and CDR2 is YYNGEE. V was shortened by 0 bases and J by 1 base, with 7 bases between the two germline ends. The CDR3 here is CASSVATQNTEAFF. The CDR3 coding sequence is TGTGCCAGCAGCGTAGCTACCCAGAACACTGAAGCTTTCTTT.

This sequence joins TRBV11-3 and TRBJ2-1; D perhaps matches TRBD2 (6 bases). V lost 1 base to trimming and J lost 13 bases, with 14 bases between them. Germline lookup yields CDR1 SGHNT and CDR2 YENEEA. The CDR3 has 13 residues. The CDR3 reads CASSLGPRDLQFF. Here the CDR3 DNA reads TGTGCCAGCAGCTTAGGCCCCCGGGACTTACAGTTCTTC.

This clone came up once. The chain links TRBV18 to TRBJ1-4, with TRBD1 matching 7 bases. Germline CDR1 is KGHSH and CDR2 is LQKENI. With V trimmed by 2 bases and J by 13 bases, 4 bases remained unmatched. This CDR3 has 12 amino acids. CDR3 loop: CASSPYRGSLFF. The CDR3 DNA sequence: TGTGCCAGCTCACCATACAGGGGATCACTGTTTTTT.

V and J are TRBV7-9 and TRBJ2-3, with TRBD2 matching over 7 bases. V lost 0 bases and J lost 0; bases outside the gene matches: 6. The CDR3 totals 17 residues. Germline CDR1 is SEHNR and CDR2 is FQNEAQ (reference sequence). The CDR3 protein is CASSLAERGPSTDTQYF. For the CDR3, the DNA is TGTGCCAGCAGCTTAGCGGAGCGGGGCCCCAGCACAGATACGCAGTATTTT.